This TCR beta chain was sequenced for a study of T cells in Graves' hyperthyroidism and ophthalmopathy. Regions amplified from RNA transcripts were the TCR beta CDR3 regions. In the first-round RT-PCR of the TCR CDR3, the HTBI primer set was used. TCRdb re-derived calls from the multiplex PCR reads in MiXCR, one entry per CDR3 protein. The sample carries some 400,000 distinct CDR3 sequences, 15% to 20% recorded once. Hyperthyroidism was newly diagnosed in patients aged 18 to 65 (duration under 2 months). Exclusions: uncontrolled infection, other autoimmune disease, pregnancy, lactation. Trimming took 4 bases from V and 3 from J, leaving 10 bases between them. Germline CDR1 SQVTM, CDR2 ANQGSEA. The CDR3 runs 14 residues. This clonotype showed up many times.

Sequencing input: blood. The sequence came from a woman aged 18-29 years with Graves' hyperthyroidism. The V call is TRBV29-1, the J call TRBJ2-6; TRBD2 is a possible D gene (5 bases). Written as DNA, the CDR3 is TGCAGCGTTGTCGCGGACTTTGGGGCCAACGTCCTGACTTTC. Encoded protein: CSVVADFGANVLTF. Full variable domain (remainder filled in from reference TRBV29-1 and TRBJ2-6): SAVISQKPSRDICQRGTSLTIQCQVDSQVTMMFWYRQQPGQSLTLIATANQGSEATYESGFVIDKFPISRPNLTFSTLTVSNMSPEDSSIYLCSVVADFGANVLTFGAGSRLTVL.